The 4 T cell receptor beta chains presented below share a single source sample, sequenced in a study of cytomegalovirus exposure and HLA in healthy donors. Primers included in the PCR were 60 Vbeta and 13 Jbeta primers. Repertoires were generated with immunoSEQ multiplex PCR, while TCRdb's copy carries only in-frame clones and drops some. Of approximately 100,000 clones detected, roughly 80% appear once; the ten largest clones hold 6.5% to 8.5%. The material sequenced was PBMCs. The receptors here all came from a woman in her fifties or sixties in good health and CMV-seropositive.

About this clone: At one end the junction does not follow the germline gene, possibly because of a read error. The rearrangement uses TRBV2 and TRBJ2-3; D remains unclear. This CDR3 is 13 amino acids long. Looked up from germline, CDR1 is SNHLY and CDR2 is FYNNEI. The CDR3 DNA reads TGTGTCAGCACAAGTGAGCTAACAGATACGCAGTATTTT. This codes for CVSTSELTDTQYF. Full variable domain (remainder filled in from reference TRBV2 and TRBJ2-3): EPEVTQTPSHQVTQMGQEVILRCVPISNHLYFYWYRQILGQKVEFLVSFYNNEISEKSEIFDDQFSVERPDGSNFTLKIRSTKLEDSAMYFCVSTSELTDTQYFGPGTRLTVL.

The rearrangement uses TRBV7-8 and TRBJ1-2; 11 nucleotides line up with TRBD1. Unmatched junction bases numbered 4, after V lost 2 bases and J lost 2 bases. CDR1 and CDR2 from the germline V gene are SGHVS and FQNEAQ. The CDR3 is made up of 16 amino acids. The CDR3 loop is CASSLRGTGGNYGYTF. In nucleotides, the CDR3 is TGTGCCAGCAGCTTAAGGGGGACAGGGGGAAACTATGGCTACACCTTC. The full variable domain, completed using reference TRBV7-8 and TRBJ1-2, is GAGVSQSPRYKVAKRGQDVALRCDPISGHVSLFWYQQALGQGPEFLTYFQNEAQLDKSGLPSDRFFAERPEGSVSTLKIQRTQQEDSAVYLCASSLRGTGGNYGYTFGSGTRLTVV.

This chain connects TRBV6-1 to TRBJ2-1, with TRBD2 identical over 10 bases. The J segment lost 8 bases and the V segment lost 11 bases, leaving 12 bases of the junction unmatched. The CDR3 totals 14 residues. The germline V gene has CDR1 MNHNS and CDR2 SASEGT. The CDR3 here is CAGKREGRSDEQFF. In DNA form, the CDR3 reads TGTGCCGGCAAGCGGGAGGGCCGATCCGATGAGCAGTTCTTC.

J is TRBJ1-6 and V is TRBV11-2; D is ambiguous. Germline V CDR1 and CDR2: SGHAT, FQNNGV. The CDR3 length is 15 residues. With 2 bases removed from V and 3 bases from J, the gap between germline ends came to 8 bases. The chain's CDR3 is CASSLNPDYNSPLHF. The CDR3 bases are TGTGCCAGCAGCTTAAACCCAGACTATAATTCACCCCTCCACTTT.